This TCR beta chain is drawn from a study of cytomegalovirus exposure and HLA in healthy donors. The PCR made use of 60 Vbeta and 13 Jbeta primers. Libraries were prepared by immunoSEQ multiplex PCR; TCRdb keeps only in-frame clonotypes and omits some of them. Counted here are roughly 140,000 clones, around 80% occurring once; the ten biggest clones make up around 2.9%. V was trimmed by 0 bases and J by 7 bases, leaving 9 bases between them. This CDR3 contains 13 residues. Germline V gene sequence: CDR1 SGHNT, CDR2 YENEEA. Sample: PBMCs. This TCR derives from a female donor in good health and CMV-seronegative. The chain is built from TRBV11-3 and TRBJ1-1; a weak D match, TRBD1 (6 bases). As DNA, the CDR3 is TGTGCCAGCAGCTTAGAGGGGGCCGGTGAAGCTTTCTTT. Its translation is CASSLEGAGEAFF.